The 3 T cell receptor beta chains in this list originate from one sample, sequenced in a study of blood T cell repertoires in COVID-19. Clones were sequenced by immunoSEQ multiplex PCR, and TCRdb holds only the in-frame ones, with some missing. The data hold 200,000 to 300,000 clones, with 80% to 90% observed a single time. Sequencing was done on a sample of peripheral blood. All receptors come from a woman at least 80 years old with COVID-19, enrolled during active disease.

This clone came up a few times. The chain links TRBV27 to TRBJ1-2; 7 bases align to TRBD1. V lost 4 bases and J lost 7; bases outside the gene matches: 9. The CDR3 extends over 14 amino acids. CDR1 is MNHEY, CDR2 SMNVEV, per germline (reference sequence). The CDR3 DNA follows: TGTGCCAGCAGTTATACAGGGGTAGGAGGTGGCTACACCTTC. This encodes CASSYTGVGGGYTF.

This clone was observed a single time. The chain is built from TRBV5-4 and TRBJ2-7, with D uncertain. Trimming shortened V by 5 bases and J by 3 bases, and 15 bases separated the two germline ends. This CDR3 is built from 14 residues. Germline V gene sequence: CDR1 SGHNT, CDR2 YYREEE (reference sequence). The CDR3, as DNA: TGTGCCAGCAGGAACGGATTAACGGGCTACGAGCAGTACTTC. This gives the protein CASRNGLTGYEQYF.

J is TRBJ2-2 and V is TRBV7-8; D remains unclear. The V gene lost 0 bases and the J gene lost 2 bases, with 4 bases spanning the gap. CDR1 is SGHVS, CDR2 FQNEAQ, per germline. The CDR3 totals 14 residues. The DNA for the CDR3 is TGTGCCAGCAGCTTAGCACTTAACACCGGGGAGCTGTTTTTT. Translation: CASSLALNTGELFF.